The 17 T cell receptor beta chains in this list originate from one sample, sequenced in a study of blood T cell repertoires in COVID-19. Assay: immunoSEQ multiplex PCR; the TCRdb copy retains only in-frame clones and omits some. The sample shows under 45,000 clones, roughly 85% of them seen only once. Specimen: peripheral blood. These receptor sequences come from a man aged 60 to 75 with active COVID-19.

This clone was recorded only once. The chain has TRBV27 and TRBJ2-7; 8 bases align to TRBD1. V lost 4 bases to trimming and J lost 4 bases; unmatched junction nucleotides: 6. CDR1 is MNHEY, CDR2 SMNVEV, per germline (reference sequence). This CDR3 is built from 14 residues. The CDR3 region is CASSSSGGYYEQYF. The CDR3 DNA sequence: TGTGCCAGCAGTTCCTCAGGGGGCTATTACGAGCAGTACTTC.

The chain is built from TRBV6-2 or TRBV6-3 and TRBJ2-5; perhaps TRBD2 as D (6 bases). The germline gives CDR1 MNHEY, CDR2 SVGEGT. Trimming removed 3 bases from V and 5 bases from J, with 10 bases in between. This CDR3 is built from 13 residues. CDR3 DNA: TGTGCCAGCAGTTATGGAGGGCAGGAGACCCAGTACTTC. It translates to CASSYGGQETQYF.

This CDR3 is CASSYDWTQYF. DNA for the CDR3: TGTGCCAGCAGTTATGACTGGACCCAGTACTTC. V usage is TRBV6-6 and J usage is TRBJ2-5; D unresolved. Per the germline V gene, CDR1 is MNHNY and CDR2 is SVGAGI (reference sequence). Trimming pared 3 bases from V and 7 bases from J, leaving 6 bases between. The length of the CDR3 is 11 residues.

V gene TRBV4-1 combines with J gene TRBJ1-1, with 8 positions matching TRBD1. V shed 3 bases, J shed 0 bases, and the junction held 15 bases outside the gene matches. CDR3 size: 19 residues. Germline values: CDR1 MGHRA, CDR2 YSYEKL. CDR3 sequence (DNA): TGCGCCAGCAGCCAGGACGCCGGGGCAGGGGGCGCGTTGAACACTGAAGCTTTCTTT. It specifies CASSQDAGAGGALNTEAFF.

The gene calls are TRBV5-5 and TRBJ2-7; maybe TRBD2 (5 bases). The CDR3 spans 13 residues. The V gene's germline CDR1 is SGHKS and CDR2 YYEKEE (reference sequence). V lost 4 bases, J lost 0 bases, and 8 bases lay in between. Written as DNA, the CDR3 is TGTGCCAGCAGCCTCGGGGTCTCCTACGAGCAGTACTTC. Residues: CASSLGVSYEQYF. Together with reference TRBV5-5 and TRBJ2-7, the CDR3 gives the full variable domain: DAGVTQSPTHLIKTRGQQVTLRCSPISGHKSVSWYQQVLGQGPQFIFQYYEKEERGRGNFPDRFSARQFPNYSSELNVNALLLGDSALYLCASSLGVSYEQYFGPGTRLTVT.

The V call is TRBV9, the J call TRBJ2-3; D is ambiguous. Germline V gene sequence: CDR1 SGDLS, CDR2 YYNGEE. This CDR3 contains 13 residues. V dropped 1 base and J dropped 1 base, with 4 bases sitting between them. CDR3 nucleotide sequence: TGTGCCAGCAGCGTACCCGGCACAGATACGCAGTATTTT. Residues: CASSVPGTDTQYF. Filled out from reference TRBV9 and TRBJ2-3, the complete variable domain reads DSGVTQTPKHLITATGQRVTLRCSPRSGDLSVYWYQQSLDQGLQFLIQYYNGEERAKGNILERFSAQQFPDLHSELNLSSLELGDSALYFCASSVPGTDTQYFGPGTRLTVL.

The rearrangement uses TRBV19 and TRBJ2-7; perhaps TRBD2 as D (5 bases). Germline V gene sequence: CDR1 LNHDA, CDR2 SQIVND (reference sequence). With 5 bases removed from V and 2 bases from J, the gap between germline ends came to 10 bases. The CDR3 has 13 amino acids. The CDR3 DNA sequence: TGTGCCAGTAGTTTTACCGGGGCCTACGAGCAGTACTTC. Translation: CASSFTGAYEQYF.

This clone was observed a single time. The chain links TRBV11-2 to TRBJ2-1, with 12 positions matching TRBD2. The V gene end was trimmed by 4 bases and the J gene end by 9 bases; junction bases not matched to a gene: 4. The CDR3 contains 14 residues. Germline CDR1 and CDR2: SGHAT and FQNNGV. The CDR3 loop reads CASSSGLAGGEQFF. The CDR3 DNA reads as TGTGCCAGCAGCTCGGGACTAGCGGGCGGTGAGCAGTTCTTC.

The chain's CDR3 is CASSPDRDTNYGYTF. The CDR3 DNA reads as TGTGCCAGCTCACCAGACAGAGACACTAACTATGGCTACACCTTC. V and J are TRBV18 and TRBJ1-2, with D possibly being TRBD1 (5 bases). The CDR3 is made up of 15 amino acids. The V end lost 2 bases, the J end lost 0 bases, and 10 bases lay between the germline ends. In germline, CDR1 is KGHSH, CDR2 LQKENI. Variable domain in full (rest from reference TRBV18 and TRBJ1-2): NAGVMQNPRHLVRRRGQEARLRCSPMKGHSHVYWYRQLPEEGLKFMVYLQKENIIDESGMPKERFSAEFPKEGPSILRIQQVVRGDSAAYFCASSPDRDTNYGYTFGSGTRLTVV.

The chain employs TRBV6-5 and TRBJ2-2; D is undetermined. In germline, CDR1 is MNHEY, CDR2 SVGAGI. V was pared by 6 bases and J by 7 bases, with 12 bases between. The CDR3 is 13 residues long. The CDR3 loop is CASRGPRHGELFF. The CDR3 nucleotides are TGTGCCAGCAGGGGCCCCCGGCACGGGGAGCTGTTTTTT.

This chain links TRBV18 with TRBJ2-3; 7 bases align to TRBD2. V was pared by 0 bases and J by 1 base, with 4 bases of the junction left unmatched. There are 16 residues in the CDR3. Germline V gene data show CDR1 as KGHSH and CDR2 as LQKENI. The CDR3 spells CASSPPGGLRTDTQYF. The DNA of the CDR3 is TGTGCCAGCTCACCACCGGGGGGGTTACGCACAGATACGCAGTATTTT.

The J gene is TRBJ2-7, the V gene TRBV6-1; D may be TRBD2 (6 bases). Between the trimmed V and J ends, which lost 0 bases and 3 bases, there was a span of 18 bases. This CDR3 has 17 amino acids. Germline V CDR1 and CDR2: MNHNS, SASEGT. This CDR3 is CASSEAGWGDGRYEQYF. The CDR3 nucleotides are TGTGCCAGCAGTGAAGCGGGCTGGGGGGATGGGCGCTACGAGCAGTACTTC.

The CDR3 DNA sequence: TGTGCCAGCAGCCAAGAAGCGGTCACAGATACGCAGTATTTT. As protein: CASSQEAVTDTQYF. The V and J genes are TRBV3-1 (or the pseudogene TRBV3-2) and TRBJ2-3; a weak D match, TRBD2 (5 bases). Germline assignment: CDR1 LGHDT and CDR2 YNNKEL (reference sequence). V lost 0 bases and J 2 bases, leaving 6 bases between the germline ends. The length of the CDR3 is 14 residues.

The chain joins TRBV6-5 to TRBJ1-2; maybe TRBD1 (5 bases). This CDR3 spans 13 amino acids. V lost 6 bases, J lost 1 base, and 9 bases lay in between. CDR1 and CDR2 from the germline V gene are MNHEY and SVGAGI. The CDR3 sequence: CASSAQVNYGYTF. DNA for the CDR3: TGTGCCAGCAGCGCACAGGTTAACTATGGCTACACCTTC.

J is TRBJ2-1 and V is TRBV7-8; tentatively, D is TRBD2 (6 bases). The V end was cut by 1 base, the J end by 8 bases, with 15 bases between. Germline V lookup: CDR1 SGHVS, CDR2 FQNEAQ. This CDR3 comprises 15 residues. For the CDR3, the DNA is TGTGCCAGCAGCTTAGGCCCGGGGGTAGTCTATGAGCAGTTCTTC. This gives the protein CASSLGPGVVYEQFF. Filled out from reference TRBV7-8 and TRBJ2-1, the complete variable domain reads GAGVSQSPRYKVAKRGQDVALRCDPISGHVSLFWYQQALGQGPEFLTYFQNEAQLDKSGLPSDRFFAERPEGSVSTLKIQRTQQEDSAVYLCASSLGPGVVYEQFFGPGTRLTVL.

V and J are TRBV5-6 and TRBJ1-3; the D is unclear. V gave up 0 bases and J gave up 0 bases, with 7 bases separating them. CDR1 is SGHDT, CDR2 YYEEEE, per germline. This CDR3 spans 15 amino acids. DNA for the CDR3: TGTGCCAGCAGCTTGGGGCATACCTCTGGAAACACCATATATTTT. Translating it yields CASSLGHTSGNTIYF. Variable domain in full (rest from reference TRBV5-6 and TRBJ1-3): DAGVTQSPTHLIKTRGQQVTLRCSPKSGHDTVSWYQQALGQGPQFIFQYYEEEERQRGNFPDRFSGHQFPNYSSELNVNALLLGDSALYLCASSLGHTSGNTIYFGEGSWLTVV.

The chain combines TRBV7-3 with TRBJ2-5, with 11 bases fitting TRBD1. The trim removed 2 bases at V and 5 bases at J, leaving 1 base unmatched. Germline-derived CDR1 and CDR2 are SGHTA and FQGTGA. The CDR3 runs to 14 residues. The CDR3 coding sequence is TGTGCCAGCAGCTTAGGGACAGGGGGGGAGACCCAGTACTTC. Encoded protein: CASSLGTGGETQYF.